The present entry profiles one TCR beta chain with its context. Its specificity is not known. The sample's treatment: roughly ten-day PBMC culture with coronavirus spike peptide pools or control peptides (ViraFEST assay). The Oncomine TCR Beta short-read assay was applied to DNA of cultured CD4+ T cells. MiXCR, applied by TCRdb to the PCR reads, yields one record per CDR3 protein. Of 13,000 to 15,000 distinct CDR3 sequences listed, 55% to 60% were seen once; the top ten hold over 11%. The source of the sample is a study of vaccination and CD4 T cells after COVID-19. The V segment lost 5 bases and the J segment 4 bases; nucleotides outside the gene matches: 4. The CDR3 runs to 14 residues. Looked up from germline, CDR1 is MNHNS and CDR2 is SASEGT.

The chain links TRBV6-1 to TRBJ2-7, with 11 bases matching TRBD1. This clonotype originated in a human donor who had recovered from COVID-19. Sequenced input: CD4+ T cells from blood, cultured in vitro. The CDR3 DNA reads as TGTGCCAGCAGTCGGACAGGGGGCTTATACGAGCAGTACTTC. Its translation: CASSRTGGLYEQYF.